Below are 21 T cell receptor beta chains sequenced from a single sample in a study of blood T cell repertoires in COVID-19. Only in-frame clones appear in the TCRdb table, and some are missing; sequencing was by immunoSEQ multiplex PCR. The repertoire includes 140,000 to 150,000 clones, 85% to 90% of them detected once, and around 6.5% sits in the top ten. The sequencing sample was made of peripheral blood. Source of these receptors: an elderly man with acute or convalescent COVID-19.

The J gene is TRBJ1-5, the V gene TRBV30, with TRBD1 matching over 9 bases. From germline, CDR1 is GTSNPN and CDR2 SVGIG (reference sequence). This CDR3 spans 16 amino acids. V dropped 1 base and J dropped 6; count of bases not matched to a gene: 10. The CDR3 reads CAWSGSGNRGLQPQHF. The CDR3 nucleotides are TGTGCCTGGAGTGGGAGTGGGAACAGGGGGCTTCAGCCCCAGCATTTT.

V is TRBV7-8 and J is TRBJ2-1, with 7 bases fitting TRBD1. This CDR3 spans 15 amino acids. Germline values: CDR1 SGHVS, CDR2 FQNEAQ. The V gene end was trimmed by 1 base and the J gene end by 6 bases; junction bases not matched to a gene: 6. The CDR3 spells CASSLGGQATNEQFF. The CDR3 DNA follows: TGTGCCAGCAGCTTAGGAGGACAGGCAACCAATGAGCAGTTCTTC.

The chain has TRBV9 and TRBJ2-1; D unclear. Germline V gene data show CDR1 as SGDLS and CDR2 as YYNGEE. V was shortened by 4 bases and J by 10 bases, with 9 bases between the two germline ends. The CDR3 is made up of 11 amino acids. The chain's CDR3 is CASSPQREQFF. In DNA, the CDR3 is TGTGCCAGCAGCCCACAGAGAGAGCAGTTCTTC.

The table lists this clone with a count of one. This chain uses TRBV28 with TRBJ1-1; D remains ambiguous. CDR1 and CDR2 from the germline V gene are MDHEN and SYDVKM. V shed 3 bases and J shed 8 bases, with 10 bases lying between them. The CDR3 runs to 12 residues. CDR3 DNA sequence: TGTGCCAGCAGTTTGCTACCGGGAGAAGCTTTCTTT. Residues: CASSLLPGEAFF.

This clone came up once. J is TRBJ2-7 and V is TRBV6-5; 9 bases are shared with TRBD2. J lost 3 bases, V lost 3 bases, and 9 bases had no gene match. CDR3 length: 16 amino acids. CDR1 is MNHEY, CDR2 SVGAGI, per germline. CDR3 in amino acids: CASSYGAGGRHYEQYF. CDR3 coding DNA: TGTGCCAGCAGTTATGGGGCGGGAGGGAGACACTACGAGCAGTACTTC.

The chain is built from TRBV19 and TRBJ1-5; D is perhaps TRBD1 (5 bases). The germline gives CDR1 LNHDA, CDR2 SQIVND (reference sequence). The CDR3 has 13 residues. Trimming cost V 5 bases and J 5 bases, with 10 bases left between them. As DNA, the CDR3 is TGTGCCAGTAGTGACAGAGCTTATCAGCCCCAGCATTTT. It translates to CASSDRAYQPQHF.

The chain uses TRBV28 and TRBJ2-5, with 12 bases lining up with TRBD2. CDR3 length: 16 amino acids. Germline assignment: CDR1 MDHEN and CDR2 SYDVKM. After removal of 5 bases from V and 5 bases from J, the junction contained 9 bases not matched to a gene. The CDR3 DNA sequence: TGTGCCAGCAGTCCCTCTAGCGGGAGGGCCCATGAGACCCAGTACTTC. Translation: CASSPSSGRAHETQYF.

About this clone itself: Other DNA sequences in this specimen translate into the identical CDR3. The chain uses TRBV5-1 and TRBJ1-1, with D tentatively TRBD1 (5 bases). V was trimmed by 0 bases and J by 2 bases, leaving 8 bases between them. Germline V gene sequence: CDR1 SGHRS, CDR2 YFSETQ. The CDR3 contains 14 residues. The CDR3 DNA is TGCGCCAGCAGCTTGGCCGGGGGTAACACTGAAGCTTTCTTT. Encoded protein: CASSLAGGNTEAFF.

V usage is TRBV11-2 and J usage is TRBJ1-1; 8 positions agree with TRBD1. V was pared by 5 bases and J by 0 bases, with 2 bases of the junction left unmatched. The CDR3 consists of 14 residues. The germline gives CDR1 SGHAT, CDR2 FQNNGV. The CDR3 loop reads CASSKDRVNTEAFF. DNA for the CDR3: TGTGCCAGCAGCAAGGACAGGGTGAACACTGAAGCTTTCTTT.

This chain connects TRBV2 to TRBJ2-5, with 10 positions matching TRBD1. V shed 6 bases, J shed 1 base, and the junction held 5 bases outside the gene matches. Per germline, CDR1 SNHLY and CDR2 FYNNEI. This CDR3 comprises 15 residues. The CDR3 nucleotides read TGTGCCAGCAGGCGGGACAGGGGACCCCAAGAGACCCAGTACTTC. As protein: CASRRDRGPQETQYF.

The sample holds a few counts of this clone. The gene calls are TRBV27 and TRBJ1-2; maybe TRBD1 (5 bases). This CDR3 spans 12 amino acids. V shed 6 bases and J shed 7 bases, with 12 bases lying between them. Looked up from germline, CDR1 is MNHEY and CDR2 is SMNVEV (reference sequence). CDR3 in amino acids: CASSMGHGGYTF. CDR3 bases: TGTGCCAGCAGCATGGGGCACGGTGGCTACACCTTC.

The chain employs TRBV5-1 and TRBJ1-3; D gene ambiguous. Trimming pared 1 base from V and 0 bases from J, leaving 11 bases between. The CDR3 has 16 residues. The germline V gene has CDR1 SGHRS and CDR2 YFSETQ. DNA of the CDR3: TGCGCCAGCAGCTTGACGGACGGGATCTCTGGAAACACCATATATTTT. As protein: CASSLTDGISGNTIYF.

This chain links TRBV5-1 with TRBJ1-1; perhaps TRBD1 as D (6 bases). CDR1 and CDR2 (germline): SGHRS, YFSETQ. Trimming removed 4 bases from V and 8 bases from J, with 21 bases in between. CDR3 length equals 15 residues. The CDR3, as DNA: TGCGCCAGCAGCCTTAGTTACGGAGACCAGGGGGAAGCTTTCTTT. It encodes CASSLSYGDQGEAFF.

In its sample, this clone was seen once. The chain carries TRBV19 and TRBJ2-5; weak D call: TRBD2 (7 bases). Trimming took 2 bases from V and 5 from J, leaving 21 bases between them. Germline CDR1 is LNHDA and CDR2 is SQIVND (reference sequence). The CDR3 consists of 17 residues. In nucleotides, the CDR3 is TGTGCCAGTAGTATACTCTCGGGGGCCCGGGGAGGGGAGACCCAGTACTTC. Translating gives CASSILSGARGGETQYF.

The chain links TRBV5-1 to TRBJ2-3; TRBD2 matches at 11 bases. With 0 bases clipped from V and 2 bases from J, the junction kept 2 bases outside the gene matches. Germline V gene lookup returns CDR1 SGHRS and CDR2 YFSETQ. There are 16 residues in the CDR3. The CDR3 is CASSLGSGGVTDTQYF. CDR3 DNA: TGCGCCAGCAGCTTGGGTAGCGGGGGGGTCACAGATACGCAGTATTTT.

The rearrangement links TRBV2 to TRBJ2-5; D is unclear. The germline V gene has CDR1 SNHLY and CDR2 FYNNEI. The CDR3 length is 11 residues. The ends were cut back, 6 bases at V and 3 bases at J, with 5 bases in the middle. The CDR3 spells CASRPEETQYF. In DNA, the CDR3 is TGTGCCAGCAGACCAGAAGAGACCCAGTACTTC.

Only a few counts were recorded for this clone. The chain combines TRBV10-3 with TRBJ1-6; 7 bases are shared with TRBD1. Trimming cost V 9 bases and J 6 bases; bases outside gene matches: 5. Germline V gene data show CDR1 as ENHRY and CDR2 as SYGVKD. The CDR3 has 13 residues. DNA for the CDR3: TGTGCCATAGCCGGGACAGTTAATTCACCCCTCCACTTT. The encoded protein is CAIAGTVNSPLHF.

The chain carries TRBV29-1 and TRBJ2-3, with D perhaps matching TRBD2 (6 bases). The CDR3 length is 15 residues. CDR1 and CDR2 from the germline V gene are SQVTM and ANQGSEA. Trimming took off 0 bases at V and 2 bases at J, with 12 bases between the two ends. In nucleotides, the CDR3 is TGCAGCGTTGAAGATCGGGGGAAAGACACAGATACGCAGTATTTT. It specifies CSVEDRGKDTDTQYF.

The CDR3 reads CASSPGVTGRNTIYF. The CDR3, as DNA: TGTGCCAGCAGTCCCGGGGTGACAGGGAGAAACACCATATATTTT. V is TRBV27 and J is TRBJ1-3; TRBD1 matches 7 bases. The CDR3 extends over 15 amino acids. Unmatched junction bases numbered 9, after V lost 5 bases and J lost 5 bases. Germline V gene lookup returns CDR1 MNHEY and CDR2 SMNVEV (reference sequence).

The V and J genes are TRBV7-8 and TRBJ1-1; D is undetermined. CDR1 SGHVS and CDR2 FQNEAQ come from the germline V gene. Trimming removed 3 bases at V and 1 base at J, with 9 bases between. The CDR3 is made up of 14 amino acids. This CDR3 is CASSLVEGNTEAFF. The CDR3 region has the DNA TGTGCCAGCAGCTTGGTGGAGGGGAACACTGAAGCTTTCTTT.

The table lists this clone with a count of one. J is TRBJ2-1 and V is TRBV19; TRBD2 aligns across 12 bases. CDR1 and CDR2 (germline): LNHDA, SQIVND (reference sequence). With V trimmed by 3 bases and J by 6 bases, 6 bases remained unmatched. The CDR3 is 16 amino acids. CDR3 bases: TGTGCCAGTAGTATTTGGTGGACTAGCGGGATCAATGAGCAGTTCTTC. Translation: CASSIWWTSGINEQFF.